The clone carrying this T cell receptor beta chain was counted many times. What it binds is not known. In TCRdb, the 5' RACE reads were re-called with MiXCR into one record per CDR3 protein. There are hundreds of thousands of distinct CDR3 sequences in the sample; roughly 21% occur only once, and about 8.4% lies in the top ten. This sample stems from a study of T-cell memory formation after mild COVID-19. The wider study: TCR clusters mostly belonged to single donors. General study results and limits: Pre-infection memory held some responding clones, suggesting pre-existing cross-reactive T cells responded. Mostly located in CM and EM were contracting CD4+ clones, with contracting CD8+ clones located in EMRA. Confirmation was lacking for SARS-CoV-2 specificity of second-wave clones that peaked on day 37.

Trimming cost V 5 bases and J 0 bases; bases outside gene matches: 7. The CDR3 has 17 residues. CDR1 SGHTA and CDR2 FQGTGA come from the germline V gene. This chain uses TRBV7-3 with TRBJ2-3; 11 bases align to TRBD2. The sample taken for sequencing was PBMCs or a T cell subset sorted from them (not recorded which). The receptor's source is an adult woman who had mild COVID-19 (a few samples of this study predate the infection). Cell type and time point are not known. CDR3 sequence: CASSQPSGGTSTDTQYF. CDR3 sequence (DNA): TGTGCCAGCAGCCAGCCTAGCGGGGGGACTAGCACAGATACGCAGTATTTT. Drawing the rest from reference TRBV7-3 and TRBJ2-3, the complete variable domain is GAGVSQTPSNKVTEKGKYVELRCDPISGHTALYWYRQSLGQGPEFLIYFQGTGAADDSGLPNDRFFAVRPEGSVSTLKIQRTERGDSAVYLCASSQPSGGTSTDTQYFGPGTRLTVL.